Detailed here is one TCR beta chain. This sample was included in a study of blood T cell repertoires in COVID-19. This CDR3 region has 15 residues. CDR1 is SGHDT and CDR2 is YYEEEE in the germline V gene. Trimming cost V 3 bases and J 6 bases, with 16 bases left between them. Profiling relied on immunoSEQ multiplex PCR, and the TCRdb table lists in-frame clones only, not all of them. The table shows 150,000 or so clones, with about 85% occurring only once. This receptor was obtained from a man aged 55-75 years who had recovered from COVID-19. V usage is TRBV5-6 and J usage is TRBJ2-1; tentative D call: TRBD2 (5 bases). Sequencing used peripheral blood. The CDR3 here is CASSSPNGLRNEQFF. Here the CDR3 DNA reads TGTGCCAGCAGCTCTCCCAATGGACTTCGCAATGAGCAGTTCTTC.